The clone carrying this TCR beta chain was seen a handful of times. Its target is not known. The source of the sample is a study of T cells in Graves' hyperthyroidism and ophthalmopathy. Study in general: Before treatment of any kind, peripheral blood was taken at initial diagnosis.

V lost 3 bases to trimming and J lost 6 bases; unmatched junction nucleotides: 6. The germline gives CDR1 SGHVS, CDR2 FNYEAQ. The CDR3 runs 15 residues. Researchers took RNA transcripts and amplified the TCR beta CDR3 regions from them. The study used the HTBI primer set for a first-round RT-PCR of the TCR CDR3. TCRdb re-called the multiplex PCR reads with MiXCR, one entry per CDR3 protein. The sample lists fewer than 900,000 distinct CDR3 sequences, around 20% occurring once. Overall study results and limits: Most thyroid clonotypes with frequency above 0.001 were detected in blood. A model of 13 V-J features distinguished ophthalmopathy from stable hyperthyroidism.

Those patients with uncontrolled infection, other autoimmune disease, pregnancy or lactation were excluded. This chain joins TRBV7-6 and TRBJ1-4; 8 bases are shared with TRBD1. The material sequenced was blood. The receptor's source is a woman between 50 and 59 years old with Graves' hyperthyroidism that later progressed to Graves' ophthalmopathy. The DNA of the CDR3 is TGTGCCAGCAGCTTGGGCAGGGGGCAAGATGAAAAACTGTTTTTT. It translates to CASSLGRGQDEKLFF.